The rows below give T cell receptor beta chains drawn from one sample of a study of CD8+CD57+ T cells in acquired aplastic anemia. TCRdb redid the calling of the reads with MiXCR, one entry per CDR3 protein. The sample gives some 200,000 distinct CDR3 sequences, 55% to 65% of which show up once; under 60% is in the top ten. Sample: sorted CD4+, CD8+, or CD8+CD57+ T cells (not recorded which) from PBMCs. These receptors were collected from a human donor with aplastic anemia. Each CDR3 is given with its conserved first and last residue. D genes are given only for firm matches. Not every row has a clone size; where given, it reads once, few, many or a size class.

clone_size j_call v_call d_call cdr3_nt cdr3_aa
. TRBJ1-1 TRBV5-1 . TGCGCCAGCAGCTTTGCCCAGGCTGGCACTGAAGCTTTCTTT CASSFAQAGTEAFF
. TRBJ2-3 TRBV19 . TGTGCCAGTAGAAGGACGGGAGTTAGCACAGATACGCAGTATTTT CASRRTGVSTDTQYF
. TRBJ1-1 TRBV10-2 . TGCGCCAGCAGTGTAAAGGGGGGCACTGAAGCTTTCTTT CASSVKGGTEAFF
. TRBJ1-1 TRBV5-1 . TGCGCCAGCAACCCTCTTCTGGGGTCCGTCACTGAAGCTTTCTTT CASNPLLGSVTEAFF
once TRBJ1-2 TRBV24-1 . TGTGCCACCAGTGAGCCTGGACGAGGCTACACCTTC CATSEPGRGYTF
. TRBJ1-1 TRBV7-2 . TGTGCCAGCAGAACATACAGGTCGAACACTGAAGCTTTCTTT CASRTYRSNTEAFF
few TRBJ2-1 TRBV7-3 . TGTGCCAGCAGCTTAACTAGTTCCAATGAGCAGTTCTTC CASSLTSSNEQFF
once TRBJ2-7 TRBV7-9 . TGTGCCAGCAGCTTCGGCCCCGGGCAGGGAAGTAGAGGCGAGCAGTACTTC CASSFGPGQGSRGEQYF
. TRBJ2-7 TRBV6-4 . TGTGCCAGCAGTGACGAGGCAGGGAAGGGCGAGCAGTACTTC CASSDEAGKGEQYF
. TRBJ1-3 TRBV10-3 . TGTGCCATCAGTGACGATCAGGGCTGCACCATATATTTT CAISDDQGCTIYF
. TRBJ2-7 TRBV10-1 . TGCGCCAGCAGTAGGGGATCGTCTGAGCAGTACTTC CASSRGSSEQYF
. TRBJ2-3 TRBV7-6 TRBD1 TGTGCCAGCAGCTGCGGGACAGGGGCTTTTGGCACAGATACGCAGTATTTT CASSCGTGAFGTDTQYF
. TRBJ2-7 TRBV19 TRBD2 TGTGCCAGTAGTCCGAGCGGGGGGGGTTCCTACGAGCAGTACTTC CASSPSGGGSYEQYF
many TRBJ1-5 TRBV10-2 . TGCGCCAGCAGTGAGTCACGGGGGTTTCAGCCCCAGCATTTT CASSESRGFQPQHF
. TRBJ1-1 TRBV6-5 TRBD1 TGTGCCAGCAGTTATTACAGGGGTCGCACTGAAGCTTTCTTT CASSYYRGRTEAFF
few TRBJ2-2 TRBV7-2 TRBD1 TGTGCCAGCAGCTCCCTTACGACAGGGATCACCGGGGAGCTGTTTTTT CASSSLTTGITGELFF
. TRBJ2-1 TRBV20-1 TRBD2 TGCAGTGCTGGACTAGCGGGAGTGTATGAGCAGTTCTTC CSAGLAGVYEQFF
. TRBJ1-3 TRBV19 TRBD1 TGTGCCAGTAGTGGCTGGGACAGGGGAAACACCATATATTTT CASSGWDRGNTIYF
. TRBJ1-6 TRBV19 . TGTGCCAGTAAAAGGGACACCGATTCACCCCTCCACTTT CASKRDTDSPLHF
. TRBJ2-1 TRBV15 . TGTGCCACCAGCGCCACTGGTGAGCAGTTCTTC CATSATGEQFF
. TRBJ1-5 TRBV20-1 . TGCAGTGCTAGGCTCATCCGGCCCCAGCATTTT CSARLIRPQHF
. TRBJ2-2 TRBV5-1 TRBD2 TGCGCCAGCAGCTTGCGGGAGGACTACACCGGGGAGCTGTTTTTT CASSLREDYTGELFF
. TRBJ2-7 TRBV7-6 TRBD2 TGTGCCAGCAGCCATACTAGCGAGTACGAGCAGTACTTC CASSHTSEYEQYF
. TRBJ2-3 TRBV15 . TGTGCCACCAGCTTAGTAGGGGACACAGATACGCAGTATTTT CATSLVGDTDTQYF
. TRBJ1-1 TRBV19 . TGTGCCAGTAGTACGCTGGCGGGGAGCACTGAAGCTTTCTTT CASSTLAGSTEAFF
. TRBJ1-4 TRBV30 TRBD1 TGTGCCTGGGGGACAGGCTGGGAAAAACTGTTTTTT CAWGTGWEKLFF
. TRBJ1-4 TRBV19 TRBD1 TGTGCCAGTAGTATCCGAGGACAGGCATTGGAAAAACTGTTTTTT CASSIRGQALEKLFF
. TRBJ2-7 TRBV20-1 TRBD2 TGCAGTGCTCGTCGTCGGACTAGCGGCAACTACGAGCAGTACTTC CSARRRTSGNYEQYF
once TRBJ2-7 TRBV11-3 . TGTGCCAGCAGCTTATGGGGGACCTACGAGCAGTACTTC CASSLWGTYEQYF
. TRBJ2-1 TRBV24-1 . TGTGCCACCAGACATAAACAGGGTAATGAGCAGTTCTTC CATRHKQGNEQFF
few TRBJ2-2 TRBV3-1 TRBD1 TGTGCCAGCAGCCGAGCCTGGGGACAGGGGAAAACCGGGGAGCTGTTTTTT CASSRAWGQGKTGELFF
many TRBJ2-1 TRBV19 . TGTGCCAGTAACCAACGGGGGGCCAATGAGCAGTTCTTC CASNQRGANEQFF
. TRBJ2-1 TRBV7-6 TRBD1 TGTGCCAGCAGTGATGGGACAGACCAAAGCTCCTACAATGAGCAGTTCTTC CASSDGTDQSSYNEQFF
many TRBJ2-1 TRBV5-8 . TGTGCCAGCAGCTTGGGTTTGTCCTCTGGTAATGAGCAGTTCTTC CASSLGLSSGNEQFF
few TRBJ2-7 TRBV19 TRBD1 TGTGCCAGTAGTACCCGGGACAGTTCCTACGAGCAGTACTTC CASSTRDSSYEQYF
. TRBJ1-1 TRBV19 TRBD1 TGTGCCAGTAGTGCGACAGGGATGGAGAACACTGAAGCTTTCTTT CASSATGMENTEAFF